The 9 T cell receptor beta chains presented below share a single source sample, sequenced in a study of T cell responses to AZD1222 COVID-19 vaccine. Measured with immunoSEQ multiplex PCR; TCRdb has only the in-frame clones, and not every one. The repertoire holds approximately 80,000 clones, 70% to 90% seen once, with roughly 12% in the top ten. Sample: peripheral blood, taken 28 days after the second AZD1222 dose. These receptors originate from an adult who received the AZD1222 COVID-19 vaccine.

The chain uses TRBV2 and TRBJ1-2; D is possibly TRBD1 (6 bases). This CDR3 contains 14 residues. Between the trimmed V and J ends, which lost 4 bases and 6 bases, there was a span of 15 bases. Per germline, CDR1 SNHLY and CDR2 FYNNEI. The CDR3 bases are TGTGCCAGCAGTGTCGGACAGATGGCTCATGGCTACACCTTC. Amino acids: CASSVGQMAHGYTF.

The chain has TRBV3-1 (or the pseudogene TRBV3-2) and TRBJ1-1; D not resolved. The CDR3 runs to 14 residues. From germline, CDR1 is LGHDT and CDR2 YNNKEL (reference sequence). Trimming removed 4 bases from V and 0 bases from J, with 9 bases in between. CDR3 residues: CASSRAGVNTEAFF. The CDR3 region has the DNA TGTGCCAGCAGCCGGGCGGGAGTGAACACTGAAGCTTTCTTT.

The rearrangement links TRBV19 to TRBJ2-7; 12 bases match TRBD2. Germline V CDR1 and CDR2: LNHDA, SQIVND (reference sequence). The CDR3 extends over 15 amino acids. Trimming at V came to 4 bases and at J to 5 bases, leaving 6 bases not matched to a gene. The CDR3 nucleotides are TGTGCCAGTAGTACTAGCGGGAGGGCCTTCAACGAGCAGTACTTC. Its translation is CASSTSGRAFNEQYF.

V gene TRBV7-6 combines with J gene TRBJ2-5, with TRBD2 as a possible D gene (6 bases). The germline gives CDR1 SGHVS, CDR2 FNYEAQ. Trimming removed 0 bases from V and 0 bases from J, with 11 bases in between. The CDR3 is 16 amino acids. The CDR3 nucleotides are TGTGCCAGCAGCTTAGCCCGGGGGTGGTACCAAGAGACCCAGTACTTC. Translating gives CASSLARGWYQETQYF.

This chain links TRBV5-5 with TRBJ1-1, with D possibly being TRBD1 (6 bases). Germline values: CDR1 SGHKS, CDR2 YYEKEE (reference sequence). CDR3 length equals 12 residues. V lost 6 bases and J 7 bases, leaving 13 bases between the germline ends. CDR3 region: CASTMYRDEAFF. The CDR3 coding sequence is TGTGCCAGCACCATGTACAGGGATGAAGCTTTCTTT.

The rearrangement joins TRBV30 to TRBJ2-3; the D gene is possibly TRBD2 (5 bases). The V end lost 7 bases, the J end lost 1 base, and 12 bases lay between the germline ends. The length of the CDR3 is 13 residues. The germline V gene has CDR1 GTSNPN and CDR2 SVGIG (reference sequence). The CDR3 DNA is TGTGCCTCGCCCCGGGGAGGCACAGATACGCAGTATTTT. The encoded protein is CASPRGGTDTQYF. Full variable domain (rest looked up from reference TRBV30 and TRBJ2-3): SQTIHQWPATLVQPVGSPLSLECTVEGTSNPNLYWYRQAAGRGLQLLFYSVGIGQISSEVPQNLSASRPQDRQFILSSKKLLLSDSGFYLCASPRGGTDTQYFGPGTRLTVL.

The CDR3, as DNA: TGTGCCAGCAGCTTAGCGCGGGCAGGGAGCACCGGGGAGCTGTTTTTT. It encodes CASSLARAGSTGELFF. V gene TRBV7-2 combines with J gene TRBJ2-2, with D tentatively TRBD1 or TRBD2 (5 bases each). CDR3 length: 16 amino acids. Per the germline V gene, CDR1 is SGHTA and CDR2 is FQGNSA. Trimming cost V 0 bases and J 4 bases, with 12 bases left between them.

This rearrangement joins TRBV6-2 or TRBV6-3 to TRBJ2-6, with no clear D. The V gene's germline CDR1 is MNHEY and CDR2 SVGEGT. The CDR3 has 15 amino acids. Trimming shortened V by 5 bases and J by 2 bases, and 10 bases separated the two germline ends. DNA of the CDR3: TGTGCCAGCAGTCCACAGAAGACTGGGGCCAACGTCCTGACTTTC. It yields the protein CASSPQKTGANVLTF.

This chain joins TRBV14 and TRBJ1-4; 7 bases align to TRBD1. The CDR3 runs 13 residues. V dropped 4 bases and J dropped 4; count of bases not matched to a gene: 0. Germline V gives CDR1 SGHDN, CDR2 FVKESK. The CDR3 reads CASSRDSNEKLFF. DNA for the CDR3: TGTGCCAGCAGCCGGGACAGTAATGAAAAACTGTTTTTT.